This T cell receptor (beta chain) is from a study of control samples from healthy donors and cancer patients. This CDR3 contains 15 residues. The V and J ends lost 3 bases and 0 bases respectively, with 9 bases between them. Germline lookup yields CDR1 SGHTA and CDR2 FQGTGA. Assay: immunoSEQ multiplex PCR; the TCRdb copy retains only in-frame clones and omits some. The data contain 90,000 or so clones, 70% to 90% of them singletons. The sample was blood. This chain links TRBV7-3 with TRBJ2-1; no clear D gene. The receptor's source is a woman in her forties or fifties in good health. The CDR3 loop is CASSFGLSSYNEQFF. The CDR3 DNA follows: TGTGCCAGCAGCTTTGGATTGAGCTCCTACAATGAGCAGTTCTTC.